Given below is one T cell receptor (beta chain) in context. This specimen belongs to a study of T cell responses to AZD1222 COVID-19 vaccine. Assay used: immunoSEQ multiplex PCR; TCRdb lists only in-frame clones, some missing. The repertoire holds 50,000 to 75,000 clones, with 65% to 80% as singletons. The sample was peripheral blood, taken on day 0 of AZD1222 vaccination. The clonotype originates from an adult in good health.

The CDR3: CASSLQGLDTEAFF. The CDR3 DNA follows: TGTGCCAGCTCACTACAGGGTCTCGACACTGAAGCTTTCTTT. This chain uses TRBV18 with TRBJ1-1; D perhaps matches TRBD1 (6 bases). The V gene's germline CDR1 is KGHSH and CDR2 LQKENI. This CDR3 region has 14 residues. Trimming removed 4 bases at V and 3 bases at J, with 12 bases between.